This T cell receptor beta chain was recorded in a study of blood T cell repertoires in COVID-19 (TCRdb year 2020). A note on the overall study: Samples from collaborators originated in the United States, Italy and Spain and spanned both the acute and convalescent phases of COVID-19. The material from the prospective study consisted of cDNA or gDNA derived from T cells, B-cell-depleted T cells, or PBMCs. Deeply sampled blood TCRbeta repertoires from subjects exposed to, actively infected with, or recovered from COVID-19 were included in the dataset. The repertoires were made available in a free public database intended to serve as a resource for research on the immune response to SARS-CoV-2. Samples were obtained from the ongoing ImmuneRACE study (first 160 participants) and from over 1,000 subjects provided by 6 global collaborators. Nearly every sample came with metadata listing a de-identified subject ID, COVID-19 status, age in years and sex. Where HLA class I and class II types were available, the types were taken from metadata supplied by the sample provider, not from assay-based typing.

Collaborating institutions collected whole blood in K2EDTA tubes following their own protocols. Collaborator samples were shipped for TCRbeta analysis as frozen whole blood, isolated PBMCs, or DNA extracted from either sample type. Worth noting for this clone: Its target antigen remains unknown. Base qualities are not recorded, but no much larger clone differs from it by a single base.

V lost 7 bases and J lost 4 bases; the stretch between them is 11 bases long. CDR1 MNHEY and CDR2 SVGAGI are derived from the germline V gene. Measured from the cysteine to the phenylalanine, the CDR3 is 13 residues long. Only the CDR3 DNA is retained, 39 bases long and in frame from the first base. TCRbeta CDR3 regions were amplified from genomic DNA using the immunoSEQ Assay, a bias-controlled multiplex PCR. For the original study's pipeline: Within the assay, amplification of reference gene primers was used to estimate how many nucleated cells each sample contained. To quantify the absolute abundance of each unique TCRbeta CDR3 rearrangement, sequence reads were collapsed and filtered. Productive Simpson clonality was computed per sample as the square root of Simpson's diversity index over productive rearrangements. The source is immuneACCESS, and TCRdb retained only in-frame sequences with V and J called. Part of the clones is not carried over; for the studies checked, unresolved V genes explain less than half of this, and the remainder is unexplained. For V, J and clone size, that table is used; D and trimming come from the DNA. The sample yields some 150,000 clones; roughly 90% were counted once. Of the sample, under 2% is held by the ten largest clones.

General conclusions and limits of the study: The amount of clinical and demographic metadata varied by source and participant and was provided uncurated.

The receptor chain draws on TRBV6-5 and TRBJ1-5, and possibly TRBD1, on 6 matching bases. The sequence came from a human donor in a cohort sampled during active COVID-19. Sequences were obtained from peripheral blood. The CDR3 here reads CASTTGSNQPQHF. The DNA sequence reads TGTGCCAGCACCACAGGGTCAAATCAGCCCCAGCATTTT.